Sequencing of this TCR beta chain was carried out in a study of blood T cell repertoires in COVID-19. Study at large: Acute and convalescent COVID-19 specimens originated in the United States, Italy and Spain. PBMCs, B-cell-depleted T cells, or T cells were the source of the cDNA or gDNA that made up the material.

This CDR3 has 13 amino acids. In germline, CDR1 is LNHDA, CDR2 SQIVND (reference sequence). J lost 8 bases, V lost 5 bases, and 6 bases had no gene match. Authors' processing steps: Researchers report that nucleated cell counts were estimated from reference gene primer amplification. Using immunoSEQ multiplex PCR, the repertoire was profiled, and TCRdb retains in-frame clones only, with some absent. The V and J calls and clone size were taken over from that table, and D and trimming were inferred from the DNA. Of around 160,000 clones in the sample, roughly 90% were seen once. The sequencing input was peripheral blood. The genes are TRBV19 and TRBJ2-1, with 7 positions matching TRBD1. This sequence was found in a human donor in a cohort sampled during active COVID-19. CDR3 loop: CASSVARGHEQFF. For the CDR3, the DNA is TGTGCCAGTAGTGTTGCAAGGGGGCATGAGCAGTTCTTC. The full variable domain, in which reference TRBV19 and TRBJ2-1 provide the parts outside the CDR3, is DGGITQSPKYLFRKEGQNVTLSCEQNLNHDAMYWYRQDPGQGLRLIYYSQIVNDFQKGDIAEGYSVSREKKESFPLTVTSAQKNPTAFYLCASSVARGHEQFFGPGTRLTVL.